The rows below give T cell receptor beta chains drawn from one sample of a study of blood T cells in healthy people across ages. MiXCR, applied by TCRdb to the 5' RACE reads, yields one record per CDR3 protein. Of about 1,800,000 distinct CDR3 sequences listed, roughly 28% are singletons. The sample comprised blood. The receptors derive from a woman aged 25 to 39 in good health. Both conserved end residues are part of each CDR3.

v_call: TRBV7-2
cdr3_aa: CASSSRIISYNEQFF

v_call: TRBV7-9
cdr3_aa: CASSLGQSREEQYF

v_call: TRBV2
cdr3_aa: CASLGGLNTEAFF

v_call: TRBV20-1
cdr3_aa: CSARLPGAWTAFF

v_call: TRBV7-2
cdr3_aa: CASSSDRGQLDGYTF

v_call: TRBV11-2
cdr3_aa: CASSSLVFGELFF

v_call: TRBV5-1
cdr3_aa: CASSPGITAYEQYF

v_call: TRBV12-3/TRBV12-4
cdr3_aa: CAIMTANTGELFF

v_call: TRBV6-5
cdr3_aa: CASSIRRSLIYGYTF

v_call: TRBV7-2
cdr3_aa: CASSVPLSPQHF

v_call: TRBV20-1
cdr3_aa: CSATTGSEQYF

v_call: TRBV3-1
cdr3_aa: CASSLLGGGGYQETQYF

v_call: TRBV20-1
cdr3_aa: CSASSGGYTDTQYF

v_call: TRBV25-1
cdr3_aa: CASSVGNPAGTDTQYF

v_call: TRBV6-5
cdr3_aa: CASRPYGGLNTEAFF

v_call: TRBV5-1
cdr3_aa: CASSGDSQGGGKLFF